This entry is about one TCR beta chain. No antigen is known for it. The CDR3 contains 12 residues. The ends were cut back, 0 bases at V and 5 bases at J, with 4 bases in the middle. Per the germline V gene, CDR1 is ENHRY and CDR2 is SYGVKD. TCRdb re-called the RT-PCR reads with MiXCR, one entry per CDR3 protein. This sample has 530,000 or so distinct CDR3 sequences, with roughly 23% found just once. The sample originates from a study of response to subunit inactivated influenza vaccine. Study-level findings and limits: Authors suggested that a seasonal influenza vaccination recruits few new T cells each time.

V is TRBV10-3 and J is TRBJ2-5; no firm D call. This specimen was CD4+ T cells sorted from PBMCs, taken 4 to 6 days after vaccination. This receptor was obtained from a man aged 45-60 years who received an inactivated influenza vaccine. The CDR3: CAISESIETQYF. The CDR3 coding sequence is TGTGCCATCAGTGAGTCGATCGAGACCCAGTACTTC.